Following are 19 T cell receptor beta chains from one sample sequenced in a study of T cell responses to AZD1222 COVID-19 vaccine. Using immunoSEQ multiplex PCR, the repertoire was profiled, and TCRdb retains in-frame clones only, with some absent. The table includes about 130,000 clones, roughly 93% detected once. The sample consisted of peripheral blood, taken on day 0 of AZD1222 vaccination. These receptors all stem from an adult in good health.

The CDR3 DNA reads TGTGCCAGCAGCCAAGGGTTTACTAGCACAGATACGCAGTATTTT. Its translation: CASSQGFTSTDTQYF. The rearrangement uses TRBV4-2 and TRBJ2-3; D is undetermined. This CDR3 comprises 15 residues. V gave up 1 base and J gave up 0 bases, with 8 bases separating them. The germline V gene encodes CDR1 LGHNA and CDR2 YNFKEQ.

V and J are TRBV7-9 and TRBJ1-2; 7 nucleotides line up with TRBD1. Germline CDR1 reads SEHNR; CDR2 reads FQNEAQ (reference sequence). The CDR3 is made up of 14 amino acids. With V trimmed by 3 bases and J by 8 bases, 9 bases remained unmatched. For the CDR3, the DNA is TGTGCCAGCAGCTTTCCGGAGGGGGCGCGCGGCTACACCTTC. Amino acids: CASSFPEGARGYTF.

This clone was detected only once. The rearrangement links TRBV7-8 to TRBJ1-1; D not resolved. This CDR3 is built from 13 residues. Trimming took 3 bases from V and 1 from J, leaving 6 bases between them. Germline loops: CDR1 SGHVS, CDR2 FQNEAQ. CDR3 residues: CASSLQTNTEAFF. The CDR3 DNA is TGTGCCAGCAGCTTGCAGACGAACACTGAAGCTTTCTTT. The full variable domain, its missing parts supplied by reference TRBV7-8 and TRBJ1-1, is GAGVSQSPRYKVAKRGQDVALRCDPISGHVSLFWYQQALGQGPEFLTYFQNEAQLDKSGLPSDRFFAERPEGSVSTLKIQRTQQEDSAVYLCASSLQTNTEAFFGQGTRLTVV.

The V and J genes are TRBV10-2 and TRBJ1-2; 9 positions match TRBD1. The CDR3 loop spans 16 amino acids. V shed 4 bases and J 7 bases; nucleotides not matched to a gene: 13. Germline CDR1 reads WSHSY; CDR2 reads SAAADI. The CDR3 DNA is TGCGCCAGCAGTGGTTCCCGAGTGACAGGGGGAGGTGGCTACACCTTC. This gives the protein CASSGSRVTGGGGYTF.

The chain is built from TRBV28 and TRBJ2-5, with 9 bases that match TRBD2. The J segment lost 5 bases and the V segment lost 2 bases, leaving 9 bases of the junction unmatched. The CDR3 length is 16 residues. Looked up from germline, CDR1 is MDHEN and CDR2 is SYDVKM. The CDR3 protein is CASSLVRLAGRETQYF. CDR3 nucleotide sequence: TGTGCCAGCAGTTTAGTTCGGCTAGCGGGACGGGAGACCCAGTACTTC.

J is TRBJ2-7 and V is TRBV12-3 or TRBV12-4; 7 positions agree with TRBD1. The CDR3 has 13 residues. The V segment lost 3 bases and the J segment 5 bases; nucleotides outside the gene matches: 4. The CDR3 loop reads CASSFKGADEQYF. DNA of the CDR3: TGTGCCAGCAGTTTTAAGGGGGCCGACGAGCAGTACTTC.

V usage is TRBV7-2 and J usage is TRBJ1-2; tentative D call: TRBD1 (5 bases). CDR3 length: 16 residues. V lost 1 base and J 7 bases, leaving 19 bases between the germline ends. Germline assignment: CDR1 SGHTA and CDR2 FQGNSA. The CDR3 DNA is TGTGCCAGCAGCTTAGGCTGGGGCCAGGTTTCGCTTGGCTACACCTTC. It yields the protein CASSLGWGQVSLGYTF.

The CDR3: CASSEQNSNQPQHF. Here the CDR3 DNA reads TGTGCCAGCAGTGAGCAGAATAGCAATCAGCCCCAGCATTTT. The chain is built from TRBV6-1 and TRBJ1-5; no definite D call. In germline, CDR1 is MNHNS, CDR2 SASEGT. The CDR3 loop spans 14 amino acids. The V gene lost 3 bases and the J gene lost 0 bases, with 6 bases spanning the gap.

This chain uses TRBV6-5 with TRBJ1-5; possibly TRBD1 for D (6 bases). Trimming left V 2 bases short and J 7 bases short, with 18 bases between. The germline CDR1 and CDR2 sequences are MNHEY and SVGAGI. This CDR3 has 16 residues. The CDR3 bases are TGTGCCAGCAGTTACACCCCCTGGGGGGCAGGACAGCCCCAGCATTTT. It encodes CASSYTPWGAGQPQHF.

For the CDR3, the DNA is TGTGCCAGCAGCTTAGTCGGACAGGGCGGGAATCAGCCCCAGCATTTT. It translates to CASSLVGQGGNQPQHF. The chain links TRBV7-9 to TRBJ1-5; TRBD1 aligns across 8 bases. This CDR3 region has 16 residues. Germline trimming cut 1 base from V and 4 bases from J; bases unmatched to any gene: 6. CDR1 and CDR2 from the germline V gene are SEHNR and FQNEAQ (reference sequence).

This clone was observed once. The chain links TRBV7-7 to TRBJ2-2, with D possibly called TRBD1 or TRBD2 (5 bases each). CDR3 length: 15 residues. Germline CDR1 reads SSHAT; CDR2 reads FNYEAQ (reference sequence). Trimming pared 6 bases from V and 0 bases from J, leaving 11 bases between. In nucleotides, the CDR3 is TGTGCCAGCAGTCACGGGACGGCGAACACCGGGGAGCTGTTTTTT. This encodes CASSHGTANTGELFF.

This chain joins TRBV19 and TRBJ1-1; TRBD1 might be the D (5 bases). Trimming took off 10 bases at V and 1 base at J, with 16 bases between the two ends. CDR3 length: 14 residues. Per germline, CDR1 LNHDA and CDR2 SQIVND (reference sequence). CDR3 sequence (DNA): TGTGCCACCAAGACGACAGCCTGGAACACTGAAGCTTTCTTT. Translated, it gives CATKTTAWNTEAFF.

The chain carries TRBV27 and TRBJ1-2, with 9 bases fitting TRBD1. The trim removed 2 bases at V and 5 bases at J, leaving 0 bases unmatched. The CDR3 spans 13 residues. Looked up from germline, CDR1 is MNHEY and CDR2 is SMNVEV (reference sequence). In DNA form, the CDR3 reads TGTGCCAGCAGTTTAGGGACAGGGTATGGCTACACCTTC. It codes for CASSLGTGYGYTF.

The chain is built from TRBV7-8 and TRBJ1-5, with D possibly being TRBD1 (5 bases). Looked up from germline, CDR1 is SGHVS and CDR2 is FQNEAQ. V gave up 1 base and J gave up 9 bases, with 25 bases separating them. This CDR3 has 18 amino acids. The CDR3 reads CASSLGPYPDSPERPQHF. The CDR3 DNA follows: TGTGCCAGCAGCTTAGGGCCATACCCTGACAGTCCGGAGAGGCCCCAGCATTTT.

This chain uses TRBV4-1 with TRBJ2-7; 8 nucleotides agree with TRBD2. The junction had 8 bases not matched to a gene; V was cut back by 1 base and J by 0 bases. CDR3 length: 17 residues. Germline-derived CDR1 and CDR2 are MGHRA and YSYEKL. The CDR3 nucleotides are TGCGCCAGCAGCCAAGCCTTGCTAGCGGGTAGCTCCTACGAGCAGTACTTC. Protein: CASSQALLAGSSYEQYF.

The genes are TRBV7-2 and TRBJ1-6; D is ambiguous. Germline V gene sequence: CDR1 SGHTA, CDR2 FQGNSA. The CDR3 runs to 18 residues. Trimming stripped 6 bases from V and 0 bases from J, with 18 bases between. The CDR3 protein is CASSRSRARYSYNSPLHF. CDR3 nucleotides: TGTGCCAGCAGTCGTAGTAGGGCCCGCTACTCCTATAATTCACCCCTCCACTTT.

The CDR3 sequence: CASSEYRTGQGDTQYF. CDR3 sequence (DNA): TGTGCCAGCAGTGAATACCGGACTGGACAGGGGGATACGCAGTATTTT. This chain uses TRBV25-1 with TRBJ2-3; 9 bases map to TRBD1. Germline trimming cut 0 bases from V and 6 bases from J; bases unmatched to any gene: 7. The germline V gene encodes CDR1 MGHDK and CDR2 SYGVNS. CDR3 length: 16 amino acids. The variable domain in full, completed from reference TRBV25-1 and TRBJ2-3, reads EADIYQTPRYLVIGTGKKITLECSQTMGHDKMYWYQQDPGMELHLIHYSYGVNSTEKGDLSSESTVSRIRTEHFPLTLESARPSHTSQYLCASSEYRTGQGDTQYFGPGTRLTVL.

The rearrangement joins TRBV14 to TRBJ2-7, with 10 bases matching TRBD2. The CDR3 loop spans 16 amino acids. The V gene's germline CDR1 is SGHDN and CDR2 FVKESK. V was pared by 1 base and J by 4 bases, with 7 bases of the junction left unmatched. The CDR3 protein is CASSQVASGSLYEQYF. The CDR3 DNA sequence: TGTGCCAGCAGCCAAGTTGCTAGCGGGAGCCTGTACGAGCAGTACTTC. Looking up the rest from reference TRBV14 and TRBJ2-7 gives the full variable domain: EAGVTQFPSHSVIEKGQTVTLRCDPISGHDNLYWYRRVMGKEIKFLLHFVKESKQDESGMPNNRFLAERTGGTYSTLKVQPAELEDSGVYFCASSQVASGSLYEQYFGPGTRLTVT.

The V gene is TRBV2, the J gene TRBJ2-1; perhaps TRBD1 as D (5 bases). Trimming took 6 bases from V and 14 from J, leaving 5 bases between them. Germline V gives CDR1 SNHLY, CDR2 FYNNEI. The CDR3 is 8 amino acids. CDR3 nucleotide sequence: TGTGCCAGCAGAGGGGAGTTCTTC. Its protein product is CASRGEFF.